This is a list of T cell receptor beta chains from one sample in a study of control samples from healthy donors and cancer patients. The protocol was immunoSEQ multiplex PCR, while the TCRdb copy is restricted to in-frame clones and leaves out a portion. Of 150,000 or so clones listed, about 90% were seen once; the top ten hold under 9%. Sequences were obtained from blood. Receptors originate from a young man in good health. CDR3s include the opening cysteine and the closing phenylalanine or tryptophan. Fields, in order: D gene, J gene, V gene, clone size, CDR3 DNA, CDR3 protein. The D gene is left open where the match is weak. Where a row states a size, it is once, few, many or the class of an expanded clone; other rows omit it.

>TRBD2|TRBJ2-2|TRBV27|.
TGTGCCAGCAGTCCTAGACTAGCGGGGGGGAACACCGGGGAGCTGTTTTTT
CASSPRLAGGNTGELFF
>.|TRBJ2-7|TRBV2|.
TGTGCCAGCAGTGTGGCGTTCAAGCGCGAGCAGTACTTC
CASSVAFKREQYF
>.|TRBJ1-5|TRBV5-8|.
TGTGCCAGCAGCTTGGGGGTGAGAGGGATTGATCAGCCCCAGCATTTT
CASSLGVRGIDQPQHF
>.|TRBJ2-7|TRBV5-6|.
TGTGCCAGCAGCTTGGAGGGCTCCTACGAGCAGTACTTC
CASSLEGSYEQYF
>TRBD2|TRBJ2-3|TRBV24-1|once
TGTGCCACCAGTGATTGGAGTATTAGCGGGTGGGGGGATACGCAGTATTTT
CATSDWSISGWGDTQYF
>TRBD1|TRBJ1-1|TRBV5-6|.
TGTGCCAGCAGCCGGGGACAGGGGAGACTGTTGACTGAAGCTTTCTTT
CASSRGQGRLLTEAFF
>TRBD1|TRBJ1-5|TRBV12-5|.
TGTGCTAGTGGTGCCCGGACAGGTAATAGCAATCAGCCCCAGCATTTT
CASGARTGNSNQPQHF
>.|TRBJ1-1|TRBV19|.
TGTGCCAGTAGTGCGCAGGGTACTGAAGCTTTCTTT
CASSAQGTEAFF
>TRBD1|TRBJ2-2|TRBV2|.
TGTGCCAGCGGACAGGGCACCGGGGAGCTGTTTTTT
CASGQGTGELFF
>.|TRBJ1-2|TRBV10-3|.
TGTGCCATCAGTGAGTCGGATATGCTCTATGGCTACACCTTC
CAISESDMLYGYTF
>.|TRBJ2-1|TRBV5-1|once
TGCGCCAGCAGCTTGCCAGGCGGTCTCAATGAGCAGTTCTTC
CASSLPGGLNEQFF
>.|TRBJ2-6|TRBV4-1|few
TGCGCCAGCAGCCAACTCCTCCTGGGGAGCTCTGGGGCCAACGTCCTGACTTTC
CASSQLLLGSSGANVLTF
>TRBD2|TRBJ2-1|TRBV3-1/TRBV3-2|once
TGTGCCAGCAGCCAAGATCCGCCTAGCGGGGGGGAGCAGTTCTTC
CASSQDPPSGGEQFF
>.|TRBJ2-7|TRBV6-5|.
TGTGCCAGCAGTTCGCCTAGGTTTTCAGACTCCTACGAGCAGTACTTC
CASSSPRFSDSYEQYF
>TRBD2|TRBJ2-1|TRBV6-4|.
TGTGCCAGCAGTGACCGGTCTAGCGGGTACAATGAGCAGTTCTTC
CASSDRSSGYNEQFF
>TRBD1|TRBJ1-2|TRBV27|.
TGTGCCACCTCCTTCTCCAGGGGGCCAATATGGAGTGGCTACACCTTC
CATSFSRGPIWSGYTF
>.|TRBJ2-7|TRBV24-1|.
TGTGCCACCAGTGATTTGAGCAGGTACTACGAGCAGTACTTC
CATSDLSRYYEQYF
>.|TRBJ1-4|TRBV27|few
TGTGCCAGCAGGCCCACAGCAGACTTGGGAAAACTGTTTTTT
CASRPTADLGKLFF
>.|TRBJ1-2|TRBV3-1/TRBV3-2|.
TGTGCCAGCAGCCAATACTTCCAAGTTGTCTATGGCTACACCTTC
CASSQYFQVVYGYTF
>TRBD1|TRBJ2-7|TRBV23-1|.
TGCGCCAGCAGTACTCCGGGACAGAGCTACGAGCAGTACTTC
CASSTPGQSYEQYF
>.|TRBJ1-3|TRBV29-1|.
TGCAGCGTTGCGACAACAAACTCTGGAAACACCATATATTTT
CSVATTNSGNTIYF
>TRBD1|TRBJ2-7|TRBV4-3|.
TGCGCCAGCAGCCAAGATTGGGGACAGGGGGCATACGAGCAGTACTTC
CASSQDWGQGAYEQYF
>TRBD2|TRBJ2-2|TRBV28|.
TGTGCCAGCAGTTTCGCGGGGGGCGGCACCGGGGAGCTGTTTTTT
CASSFAGGGTGELFF
>.|TRBJ1-1|TRBV28|.
TGTGCCAGCAGTCACTTGGCCTCGACAGAAATAAACACTGAAGCTTTCTTT
CASSHLASTEINTEAFF
>TRBD2|TRBJ2-1|TRBV7-2|.
TGTGCCAGCAGCTTAGCGCGAGCGGGGGGGCTCGGTGAGCAGTTCTTC
CASSLARAGGLGEQFF
>.|TRBJ1-1|TRBV7-9|once
TGTGCCAGCAGCTTAGAGGGAAGTAGGAACACTGAAGCTTTCTTT
CASSLEGSRNTEAFF
>TRBD2|TRBJ2-3|TRBV7-2|.
TGTGCCAGCAGCTTACAACTGACTAGCGGGGCTGGAGATACGCAGTATTTT
CASSLQLTSGAGDTQYF
>.|TRBJ2-7|TRBV13|.
TGTGCCAGCAGCCCAGGGACGCAAGATCTCGAGCAGTACTTC
CASSPGTQDLEQYF
>TRBD1|TRBJ1-6|TRBV5-1|.
TGCGCCAGCAGCCCCTTTGCCCGGCAGGGGGAGGACACACCCCTCCACTTT
CASSPFARQGEDTPLHF
>.|TRBJ1-4|TRBV5-8|.
TGTGCCAGCAGCTTGATTCAGGGGACAATTAATGAAAAACTGTTTTTT
CASSLIQGTINEKLFF
>TRBD2|TRBJ2-1|TRBV6-1|once
TGTGCCAGCAGTGAAGTTAGCGGGGGGGCCCGTGAGCAGTTCTTC
CASSEVSGGAREQFF
>.|TRBJ1-2|TRBV5-5|.
TGTGCCAGCAGCCCGGGGGGGACTGCCCAGGCGGGCTATGGCTACACCTTC
CASSPGGTAQAGYGYTF
>TRBD1|TRBJ2-1|TRBV4-3|.
TGCGCCAGCAGCCAGGAGTCCGGGACAGGGCGGTTCTTC
CASSQESGTGRFF
>.|TRBJ2-5|TRBV3-1/TRBV3-2|.
TGTGCCAGCAGCCAACCCGGAAGGACATACCAAGAGACCCAGTACTTC
CASSQPGRTYQETQYF
>TRBD1|TRBJ1-5|TRBV28|.
TGTGCCAGCAGTTCGAGGCGACAGGGGGGAAGCAATCAGCCCCAGCATTTT
CASSSRRQGGSNQPQHF
>.|TRBJ1-1|TRBV10-3|.
TGTGCCATCAGTGAGCCGGGTTCCCGCTCCACTGAAGCTTTCTTT
CAISEPGSRSTEAFF
>.|TRBJ2-3|TRBV7-2|.
TGTGCCAGCAGCTTTGGGGGCGGGGGACCGACAACAGATACGCAGTATTTT
CASSFGGGGPTTDTQYF
>.|TRBJ2-7|TRBV14|.
TGTGCCAGCAGCCAAGGGAGAGGTTACGAGCAGTACTTC
CASSQGRGYEQYF
>TRBD1|TRBJ2-6|TRBV5-5|once
TGTGCCAGCAGCTCTCCCGCCGGGGACAGGGTCTCTGGGGCCAACGTCCTGACTTTC
CASSSPAGDRVSGANVLTF
>.|TRBJ2-3|TRBV30|.
TGTGCCTGGAGCGCACGGGCAGGCCCCACAGATACGCAGTATTTT
CAWSARAGPTDTQYF
>TRBD1|TRBJ1-1|TRBV5-1|.
TGCGCCAGCAGCGACAGGGATGTAACTGAAGCTTTCTTT
CASSDRDVTEAFF
>.|TRBJ1-5|TRBV30|.
TGTGCCTGGAGTGTATCGGGTAGCAATCAGCCCCAGCATTTT
CAWSVSGSNQPQHF
>.|TRBJ1-1|TRBV3-1/TRBV3-2|.
TGTGCCAGCAGCCCTTGGACAAGCGGGGCGGGGGAAGCTTTCTTT
CASSPWTSGAGEAFF
>TRBD2|TRBJ2-3|TRBV5-1|.
TGCGCCAGCGCGGGGGGAGATACGCAGTATTTT
CASAGGDTQYF
>TRBD2|TRBJ2-2|TRBV5-1|.
TGCGCCAGCAGCCCTCGCGGGCGGGGGGCTAACACCGGGGAGCTGTTTTTT
CASSPRGRGANTGELFF
>.|TRBJ2-1|TRBV5-1|.
TGCGCCAGCAGCTTGCGGAGACAAAATGAGCAGTTCTTC
CASSLRRQNEQFF
>.|TRBJ2-3|TRBV4-1|.
TGCGCCAGCAGCCAAGATTTAACAGATACGCAGTATTTT
CASSQDLTDTQYF
>.|TRBJ1-1|TRBV12-3/TRBV12-4|.
TGTGCCAGCAGCCAACAGGGCCCCGAAGCTTTCTTT
CASSQQGPEAFF
>.|TRBJ1-4|TRBV12-3/TRBV12-4|.
TGTGCCAGCAGTTTAGGGGTTGGAAAACTGTTTTTT
CASSLGVGKLFF
>.|TRBJ1-5|TRBV5-4|.
TGTGCCAGCAGCGCCGGACCGCAGGGTGTTAGTGGTAGCAATCAGCCCCAGCATTTT
CASSAGPQGVSGSNQPQHF
>.|TRBJ2-5|TRBV6-5|.
TGTGCCAGCACCCGGGGAGGTTTGGGGGGAGAGACCCAGTACTTC
CASTRGGLGGETQYF
>.|TRBJ1-1|TRBV2|.
TGTGCCAGCAGTGAAACAGAAAACACTGAAGCTTTCTTT
CASSETENTEAFF
>.|TRBJ1-5|TRBV5-5|once
TGTGCCAGCAGCTTGTTGGGGGCAGAGGGTCAGCCCCAGCATTTT
CASSLLGAEGQPQHF
>.|TRBJ2-7|TRBV2|.
TGTGCCAGCAGTGAGATGAGCTCCTACGAGCAGTACTTC
CASSEMSSYEQYF